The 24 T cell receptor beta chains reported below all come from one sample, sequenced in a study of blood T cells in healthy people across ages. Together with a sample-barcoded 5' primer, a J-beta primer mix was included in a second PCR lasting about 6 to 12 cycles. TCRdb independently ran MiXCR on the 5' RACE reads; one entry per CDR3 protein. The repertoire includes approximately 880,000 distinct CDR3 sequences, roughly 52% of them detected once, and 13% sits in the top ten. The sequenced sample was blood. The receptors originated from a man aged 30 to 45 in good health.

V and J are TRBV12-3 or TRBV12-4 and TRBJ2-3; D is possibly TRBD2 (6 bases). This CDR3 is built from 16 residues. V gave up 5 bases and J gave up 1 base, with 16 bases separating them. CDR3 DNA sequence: TGTGCCAGCAGTCCTTCACGGGGGAAGCGCACAGATACGCAGTATTTT. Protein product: CASSPSRGKRTDTQYF.

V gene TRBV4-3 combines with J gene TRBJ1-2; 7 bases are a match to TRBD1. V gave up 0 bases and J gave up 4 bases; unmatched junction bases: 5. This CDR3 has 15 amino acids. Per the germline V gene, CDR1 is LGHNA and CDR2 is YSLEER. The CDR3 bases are TGCGCCAGCAGCCAAGAGAGGGGGCAGGGCTATGGCTACACCTTC. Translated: CASSQERGQGYGYTF.

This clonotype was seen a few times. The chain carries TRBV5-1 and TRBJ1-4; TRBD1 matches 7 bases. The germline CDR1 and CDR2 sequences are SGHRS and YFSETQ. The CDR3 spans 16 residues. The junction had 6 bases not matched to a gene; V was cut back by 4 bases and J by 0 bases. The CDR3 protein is CASSRGDSTTNEKLFF. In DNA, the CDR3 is TGCGCCAGCAGCCGGGGGGACAGTACAACTAATGAAAAACTGTTTTTT.

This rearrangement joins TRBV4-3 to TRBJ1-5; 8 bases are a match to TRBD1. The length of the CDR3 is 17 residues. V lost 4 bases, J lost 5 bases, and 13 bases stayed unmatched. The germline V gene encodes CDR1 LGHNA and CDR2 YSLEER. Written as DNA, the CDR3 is TGCGCCAGCAGCCCCCACTATCGGACAGGGTGGGATCAGCCCCAGCATTTT. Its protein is CASSPHYRTGWDQPQHF.

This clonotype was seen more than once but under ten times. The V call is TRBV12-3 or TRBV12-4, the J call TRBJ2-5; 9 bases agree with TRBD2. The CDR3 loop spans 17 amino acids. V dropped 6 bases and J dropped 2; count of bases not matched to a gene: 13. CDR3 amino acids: CASSPVLGAGGQETQYF. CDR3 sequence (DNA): TGTGCCAGCAGCCCCGTTTTGGGGGCGGGGGGGCAAGAGACCCAGTACTTC.

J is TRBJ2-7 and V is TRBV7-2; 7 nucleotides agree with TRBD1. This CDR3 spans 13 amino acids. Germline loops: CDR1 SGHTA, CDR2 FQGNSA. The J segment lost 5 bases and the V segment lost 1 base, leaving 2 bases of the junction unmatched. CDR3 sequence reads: CASSLEGAHEQYF. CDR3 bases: TGTGCCAGCAGCTTAGAGGGGGCCCACGAGCAGTACTTC.

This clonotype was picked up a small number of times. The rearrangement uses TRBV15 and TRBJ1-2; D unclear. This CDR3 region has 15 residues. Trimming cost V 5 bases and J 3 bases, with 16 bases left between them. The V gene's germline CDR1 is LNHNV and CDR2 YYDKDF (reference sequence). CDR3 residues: CATSPPGKADYGYTF. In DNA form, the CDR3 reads TGTGCCACCAGCCCGCCTGGGAAAGCCGACTATGGCTACACCTTC.

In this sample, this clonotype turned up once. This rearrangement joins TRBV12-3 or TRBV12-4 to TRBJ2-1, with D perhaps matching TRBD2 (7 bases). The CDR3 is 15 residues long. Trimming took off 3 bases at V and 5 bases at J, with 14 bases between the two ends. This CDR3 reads CASSLMGGPDNEQFF. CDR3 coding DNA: TGTGCCAGCAGTTTGATGGGGGGGCCCGACAATGAGCAGTTCTTC.

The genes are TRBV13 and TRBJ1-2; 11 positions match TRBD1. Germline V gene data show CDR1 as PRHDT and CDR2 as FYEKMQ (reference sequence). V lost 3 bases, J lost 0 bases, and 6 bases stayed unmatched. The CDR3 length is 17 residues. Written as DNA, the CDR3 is TGTGCCAGCAGCTTCTCCGGGACAGGGGGTTCTAACTATGGCTACACCTTC. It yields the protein CASSFSGTGGSNYGYTF.

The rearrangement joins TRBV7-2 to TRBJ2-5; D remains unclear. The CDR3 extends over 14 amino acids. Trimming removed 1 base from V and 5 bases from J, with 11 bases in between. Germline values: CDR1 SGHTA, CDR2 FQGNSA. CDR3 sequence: CASSLVAVGETQYF. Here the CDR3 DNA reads TGTGCCAGCAGCTTAGTCGCGGTCGGGGAGACCCAGTACTTC. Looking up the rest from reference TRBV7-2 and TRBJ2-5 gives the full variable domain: GAGVSQSPSNKVTEKGKDVELRCDPISGHTALYWYRQSLGQGLEFLIYFQGNSAPDKSGLPSDRFSAERTGGSVSTLTIQRTQQEDSAVYLCASSLVAVGETQYFGPGTRLLVL.

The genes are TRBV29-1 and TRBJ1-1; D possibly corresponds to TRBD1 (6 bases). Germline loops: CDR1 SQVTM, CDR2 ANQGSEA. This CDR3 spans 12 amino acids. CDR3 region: CSSPGVNTEAFF. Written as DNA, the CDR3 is TGCAGTTCGCCAGGGGTAAACACTGAAGCTTTCTTT.

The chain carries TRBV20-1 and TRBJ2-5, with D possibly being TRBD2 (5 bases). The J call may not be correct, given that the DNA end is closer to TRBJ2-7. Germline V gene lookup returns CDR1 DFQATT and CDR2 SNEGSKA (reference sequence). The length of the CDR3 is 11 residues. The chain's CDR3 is CSVPRAYEQYF. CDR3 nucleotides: TGCAGCGTCCCGAGGGCTTACGAGCAGTACTTC.

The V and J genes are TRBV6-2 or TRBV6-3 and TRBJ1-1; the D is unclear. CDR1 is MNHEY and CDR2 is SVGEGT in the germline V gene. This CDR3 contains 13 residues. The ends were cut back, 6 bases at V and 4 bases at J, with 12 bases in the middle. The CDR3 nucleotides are TGTGCCAGCAGAACGGTCGGTTTCACTGAAGCTTTCTTT. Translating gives CASRTVGFTEAFF.

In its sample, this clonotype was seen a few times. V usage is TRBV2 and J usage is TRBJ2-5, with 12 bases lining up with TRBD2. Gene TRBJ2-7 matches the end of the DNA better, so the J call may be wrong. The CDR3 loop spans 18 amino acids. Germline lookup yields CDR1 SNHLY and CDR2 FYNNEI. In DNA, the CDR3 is TGTGCCAGCAGTAGCGGACTAGCGGGGAACTTCGGCCGCCACGAGCAGTACTTC. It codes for CASSSGLAGNFGRHEQYF.

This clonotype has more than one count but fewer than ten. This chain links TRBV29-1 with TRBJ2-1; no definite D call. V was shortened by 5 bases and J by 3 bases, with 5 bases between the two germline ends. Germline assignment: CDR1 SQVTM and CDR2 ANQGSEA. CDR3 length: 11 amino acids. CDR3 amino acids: CSVTVYNEQFF. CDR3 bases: TGCAGCGTTACAGTCTACAATGAGCAGTTCTTC.

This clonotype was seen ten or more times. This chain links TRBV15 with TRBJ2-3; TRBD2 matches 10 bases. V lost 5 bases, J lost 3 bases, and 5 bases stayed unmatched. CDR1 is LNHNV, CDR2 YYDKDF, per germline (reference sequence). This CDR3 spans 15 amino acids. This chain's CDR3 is CATSSSGGATDTQYF. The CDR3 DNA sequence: TGTGCCACCAGCTCAAGCGGGGGGGCGACAGATACGCAGTATTTT.

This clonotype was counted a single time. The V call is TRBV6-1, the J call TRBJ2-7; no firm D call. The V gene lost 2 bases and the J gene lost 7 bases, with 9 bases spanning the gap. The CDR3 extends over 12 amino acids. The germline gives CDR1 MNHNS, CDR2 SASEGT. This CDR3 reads CASSESLREQYF. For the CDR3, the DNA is TGTGCCAGCAGTGAATCGCTGCGGGAGCAGTACTTC.

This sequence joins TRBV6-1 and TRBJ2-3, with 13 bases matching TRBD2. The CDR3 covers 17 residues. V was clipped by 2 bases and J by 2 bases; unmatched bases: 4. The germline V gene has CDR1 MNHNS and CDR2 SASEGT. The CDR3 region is CASSETSGGGPTDTQYF. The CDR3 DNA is TGTGCCAGCAGTGAAACTAGCGGGGGGGGACCCACAGATACGCAGTATTTT.

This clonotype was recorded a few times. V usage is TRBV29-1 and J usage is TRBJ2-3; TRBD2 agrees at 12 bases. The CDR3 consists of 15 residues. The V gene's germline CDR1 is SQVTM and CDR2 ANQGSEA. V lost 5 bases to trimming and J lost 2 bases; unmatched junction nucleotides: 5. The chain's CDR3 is CSVCTSGGPTDTQYF. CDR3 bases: TGCAGCGTTTGTACTAGCGGGGGGCCCACAGATACGCAGTATTTT.

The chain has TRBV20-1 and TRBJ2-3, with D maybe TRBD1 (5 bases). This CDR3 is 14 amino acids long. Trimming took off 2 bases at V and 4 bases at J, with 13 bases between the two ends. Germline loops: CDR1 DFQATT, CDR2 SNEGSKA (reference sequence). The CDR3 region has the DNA TGCAGTGCTAGACTACGAGCCAGGGCAGATACGCAGTATTTT. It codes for CSARLRARADTQYF.

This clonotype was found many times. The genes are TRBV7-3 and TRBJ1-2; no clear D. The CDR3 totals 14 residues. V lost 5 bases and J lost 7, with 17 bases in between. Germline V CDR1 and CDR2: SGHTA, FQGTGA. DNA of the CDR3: TGTGCCAGCAGCCCCGGGCTCTCTCGAAGTGGCTACACCTTC. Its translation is CASSPGLSRSGYTF.

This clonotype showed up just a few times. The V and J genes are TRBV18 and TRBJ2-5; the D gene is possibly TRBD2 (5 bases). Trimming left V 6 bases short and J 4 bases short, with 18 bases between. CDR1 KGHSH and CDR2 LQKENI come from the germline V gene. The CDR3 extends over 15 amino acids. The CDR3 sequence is CASSSVEDAAETQYF. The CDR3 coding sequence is TGTGCCAGCTCTTCCGTGGAGGATGCGGCAGAGACCCAGTACTTC.

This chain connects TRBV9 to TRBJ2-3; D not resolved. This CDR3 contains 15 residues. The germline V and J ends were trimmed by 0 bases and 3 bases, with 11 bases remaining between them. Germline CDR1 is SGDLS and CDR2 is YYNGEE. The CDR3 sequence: CASSVETHPTDTQYF. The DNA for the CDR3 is TGTGCCAGCAGCGTAGAAACCCATCCAACAGATACGCAGTATTTT.

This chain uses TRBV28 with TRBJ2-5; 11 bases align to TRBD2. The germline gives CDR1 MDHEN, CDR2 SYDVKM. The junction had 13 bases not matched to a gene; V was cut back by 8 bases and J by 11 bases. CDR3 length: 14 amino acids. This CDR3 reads CASEGTSGLLEQYF. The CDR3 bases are TGTGCCAGCGAAGGGACTAGCGGCCTCTTGGAGCAGTACTTC. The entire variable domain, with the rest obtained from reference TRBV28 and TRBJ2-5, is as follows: DVKVTQSSRYLVKRTGEKVFLECVQDMDHENMFWYRQDPGLGLRLIYFSYDVKMKEKGDIPEGYSVSREKKERFSLILESASTNQTSMYLCASEGTSGLLEQYFGPGTRLLVL.